This T cell receptor beta chain was recorded in a study of blood T cell repertoires in COVID-19. Study summary: Researchers got acute and convalescent COVID-19 samples from the United States, Italy and Spain.

Sequencing used immunoSEQ multiplex PCR; TCRdb keeps in-frame clones, though not all of them. The table records 95,000 to 150,000 clones, under 90% of them present only once. Looked up from germline, CDR1 is LNHDA and CDR2 is SQIVND (reference sequence). V was pared by 4 bases and J by 1 base, with 10 bases between. The CDR3 runs 14 residues. The sequenced sample consisted of peripheral blood. J is TRBJ1-2 and V is TRBV19; D ambiguous. The sequence came from a woman aged 70-85 years with acute or convalescent COVID-19. As DNA, the CDR3 is TGTGCCAGTAGTAGAACTCAGGATAACTATGGCTACACCTTC. Residues: CASSRTQDNYGYTF.